The 26 T cell receptor beta chains listed next were all sequenced from one sample in a study of blood T cell repertoires in COVID-19. The table came from immunoSEQ multiplex PCR; TCRdb's copy has only in-frame clones and leaves some out. The sample records fewer than 250,000 clones, 87% being singletons. Specimen: PBMCs or T cells enriched from blood (not recorded which). These receptors all come from a man aged 30-40 years who had recovered from COVID-19.

The rearrangement joins TRBV18 to TRBJ2-2; 7 nucleotides match TRBD1. The CDR3 consists of 17 residues. With V trimmed by 6 bases and J by 6 bases, 16 bases remained unmatched. The V gene's germline CDR1 is KGHSH and CDR2 LQKENI. This CDR3 is CASSPSIQGNNPGELFF. DNA of the CDR3: TGTGCCAGCTCTCCCTCGATACAGGGGAATAATCCCGGGGAGCTGTTTTTT.

On this clone itself: Other DNA variants within this sample encode the same CDR3. The rearrangement links TRBV9 to TRBJ1-2; D is perhaps TRBD1 (6 bases). From germline, CDR1 is SGDLS and CDR2 YYNGEE. Trimming cost V 2 bases and J 4 bases, with 9 bases left between them. The CDR3 runs 13 residues. CDR3 nucleotides: TGTGCCAGCAGCGTTGGGGGCGGCTATGGCTACACCTTC. It encodes CASSVGGGYGYTF.

The chain combines TRBV18 with TRBJ1-2; TRBD1 is a possible D gene (5 bases). Germline loops: CDR1 KGHSH, CDR2 LQKENI. V dropped 3 bases and J dropped 6 bases, with 17 bases sitting between them. The CDR3 is 15 residues long. The CDR3, as DNA: TGTGCCAGCTCACCCACAGTCTCACAGGCTGATGGCTACACCTTC. It encodes CASSPTVSQADGYTF.

Written as DNA, the CDR3 is TGCGCCAGCAGCCAAGTCTCGCAGTCGAACACTGAAGCTTTCTTT. Translation: CASSQVSQSNTEAFF. The genes are TRBV4-3 and TRBJ1-1; D not resolved. Trimming cost V 1 base and J 1 base, with 10 bases left between them. The CDR3 has 15 amino acids. Germline CDR1 reads LGHNA; CDR2 reads YSLEER.

This chain links TRBV30 with TRBJ1-5; D remains ambiguous. Germline assignment: CDR1 GTSNPN and CDR2 SVGIG (reference sequence). V lost 3 bases and J 5 bases, leaving 8 bases between the germline ends. This CDR3 is built from 12 residues. CDR3 protein: CAWSALHQPQHF. CDR3 nucleotides: TGTGCCTGGAGCGCCCTACATCAGCCCCAGCATTTT. The whole variable domain, filled in from reference TRBV30 and TRBJ1-5, reads SQTIHQWPATLVQPVGSPLSLECTVEGTSNPNLYWYRQAAGRGLQLLFYSVGIGQISSEVPQNLSASRPQDRQFILSSKKLLLSDSGFYLCAWSALHQPQHFGDGTRLSIL.

The V gene is TRBV2, the J gene TRBJ1-2, with 7 nucleotides matching TRBD1. Germline V gene data show CDR1 as SNHLY and CDR2 as FYNNEI. J gave up 0 bases and V 7 bases, and 5 bases lay outside the gene matches. The CDR3 runs 14 residues. Here the CDR3 DNA reads TGTGCCAGCAACCCGGGACAGACTAACTATGGCTACACCTTC. Translated, it gives CASNPGQTNYGYTF.

V usage is TRBV25-1 and J usage is TRBJ1-6; D call uncertain. Trimming pared 1 base from V and 0 bases from J, leaving 7 bases between. CDR1 is MGHDK, CDR2 SYGVNS, per germline. The CDR3 is made up of 16 amino acids. Written as DNA, the CDR3 is TGTGCCAGCAGTGAATCCCCTAGCTCCTATAATTCACCCCTCCACTTT. Protein product: CASSESPSSYNSPLHF.

The chain carries TRBV23-1 and TRBJ2-3; possible D gene TRBD1, 5 bases. TRBV23-1 is flagged as an ORF with uncertain function. The germline V and J ends were trimmed by 10 bases and 1 base, with 21 bases remaining between them. The CDR3 runs to 16 residues. The CDR3 coding sequence is TGCGCCACCTTTGACCAGGGTCATTCGGGCACAGATACGCAGTATTTT. The encoded protein is CATFDQGHSGTDTQYF.

The chain combines TRBV5-1 with TRBJ1-6; D remains ambiguous. From germline, CDR1 is SGHRS and CDR2 YFSETQ. V was clipped by 4 bases and J by 6 bases, with 11 bases between them. The CDR3 runs 14 residues. The CDR3 sequence: CASSLGLINSPLHF. CDR3 DNA: TGCGCCAGCAGCCTAGGACTGATTAATTCACCCCTCCACTTT.

The CDR3 here is CASSSIGSNQPQHF. The DNA for the CDR3 is TGTGCCAGCAGCTCAATCGGTAGCAATCAGCCCCAGCATTTT. The chain is built from TRBV7-2 and TRBJ1-5; D ambiguous. The CDR3 spans 14 residues. Germline loops: CDR1 SGHTA, CDR2 FQGNSA. V was clipped by 4 bases and J by 0 bases, with 7 bases between them. Full variable domain (remainder filled in from reference TRBV7-2 and TRBJ1-5): GAGVSQSPSNKVTEKGKDVELRCDPISGHTALYWYRQSLGQGLEFLIYFQGNSAPDKSGLPSDRFSAERTGGSVSTLTIQRTQQEDSAVYLCASSSIGSNQPQHFGDGTRLSIL.

This clone was observed a single time. The chain recombines TRBV4-3 with TRBJ1-2; D unresolved. Deletions cut 0 bases from V and 2 bases from J, with 13 bases between. The CDR3 has 16 residues. Germline CDR1 is LGHNA and CDR2 is YSLEER. CDR3 DNA: TGCGCCAGCAGCCAAGAACCCCGGGGTGGCAACTATGGCTACACCTTC. Its protein is CASSQEPRGGNYGYTF.

The sample holds one count of this clone. V is TRBV7-9 and J is TRBJ1-3, with D possibly matching TRBD1 (5 bases). Trimming removed 8 bases from V and 0 bases from J, with 17 bases in between. Germline CDR1 is SEHNR and CDR2 is FQNEAQ (reference sequence). The CDR3 sequence is 16 residues long. For the CDR3, the DNA is TGTGCCAGCCCATTAGACAGAGACAGCTCTGGAAACACCATATATTTT. As protein: CASPLDRDSSGNTIYF.

This chain uses TRBV18 with TRBJ2-7; D remains unclear. Germline lookup yields CDR1 KGHSH and CDR2 LQKENI. V was cut by 0 bases and J by 5 bases, with 8 bases left in between. The CDR3 contains 13 residues. CDR3 sequence (DNA): TGTGCCAGCTCACCACCGTCGTACAACGAGCAGTACTTC. This gives the protein CASSPPSYNEQYF. The full variable domain, its missing parts supplied by reference TRBV18 and TRBJ2-7, is NAGVMQNPRHLVRRRGQEARLRCSPMKGHSHVYWYRQLPEEGLKFMVYLQKENIIDESGMPKERFSAEFPKEGPSILRIQQVVRGDSAAYFCASSPPSYNEQYFGPGTRLTVT.

This rearrangement joins TRBV2 to TRBJ1-3; no definite D call. V shed 6 bases and J shed 4 bases, with 10 bases lying between them. In germline, CDR1 is SNHLY, CDR2 FYNNEI. CDR3 length: 13 residues. CDR3 loop: CASSSWEGNTIYF. CDR3 nucleotide sequence: TGTGCCAGCAGCAGCTGGGAGGGAAACACCATATATTTT.

This clone was seen just once. The chain employs TRBV12-3 or TRBV12-4 and TRBJ1-2; D is ambiguous. The CDR3 has 13 residues. V was clipped by 5 bases and J by 5 bases, with 12 bases between them. Written as DNA, the CDR3 is TGTGCCAGCAGTCTCCCCCTCTTTTATGGCTACACCTTC. Translated, it gives CASSLPLFYGYTF.

The chain combines TRBV6-5 with TRBJ2-3; maybe TRBD2 (5 bases). The CDR3 spans 11 residues. With 6 bases removed from V and 8 bases from J, the gap between germline ends came to 9 bases. Germline V gene lookup returns CDR1 MNHEY and CDR2 SVGAGI. In DNA, the CDR3 is TGTGCCAGCAGGGATGGAGGTACGCAGTATTTT. Its translation: CASRDGGTQYF.

As DNA, the CDR3 is TGTGCCAGCAGCTCATATGGCTACACCTTC. Amino acids: CASSSYGYTF. V gene TRBV7-2 combines with J gene TRBJ1-2; D is unresolved. The CDR3 totals 10 residues. Per the germline V gene, CDR1 is SGHTA and CDR2 is FQGNSA. The V gene lost 4 bases and the J gene lost 5 bases, with 2 bases spanning the gap. Based on the CDR3 plus reference TRBV7-2 and TRBJ1-2, the full variable domain is GAGVSQSPSNKVTEKGKDVELRCDPISGHTALYWYRQSLGQGLEFLIYFQGNSAPDKSGLPSDRFSAERTGGSVSTLTIQRTQQEDSAVYLCASSSYGYTFGSGTRLTVV.

The V call is TRBV2, the J call TRBJ1-1; D possibly corresponds to TRBD1 (6 bases). Per the germline V gene, CDR1 is SNHLY and CDR2 is FYNNEI. The CDR3 totals 14 residues. The germline V and J ends were trimmed by 6 bases and 5 bases, with 16 bases remaining between them. CDR3 amino acids: CASRDHDRRTEAFF. The CDR3 DNA reads TGTGCCAGCAGGGACCACGACAGGAGGACTGAAGCTTTCTTT.

The genes are TRBV11-3 and TRBJ2-1; TRBD2 matches at 8 bases. This CDR3 spans 15 amino acids. J lost 9 bases, V lost 0 bases, and 7 bases had no gene match. CDR1 is SGHNT, CDR2 YENEEA, per germline. The CDR3: CASSLESGGQGEQFF. CDR3 DNA: TGTGCCAGCAGCTTAGAGTCGGGAGGGCAGGGTGAGCAGTTCTTC. The whole variable domain, filled in from reference TRBV11-3 and TRBJ2-1, reads EAGVVQSPRYKIIEKKQPVAFWCNPISGHNTLYWYLQNLGQGPELLIRYENEEAVDDSQLPKDRFSAERLKGVDSTLKIQPAELGDSAVYLCASSLESGGQGEQFFGPGTRLTVL.

The sample holds one count of this clone. The J gene is TRBJ1-5, the V gene TRBV6-5; D gene uncertain. Between the trimmed V and J ends, which lost 0 bases and 7 bases, there was a span of 13 bases. CDR1 is MNHEY and CDR2 is SVGAGI in the germline V gene. The CDR3 is 15 residues long. The DNA for the CDR3 is TGTGCCAGCAGTTACTCCGGAGGGCCGGGGCAGCCCCAGCATTTT. Translated: CASSYSGGPGQPQHF.

This clone has just one count. The chain uses TRBV15 and TRBJ1-2, with D uncertain. The CDR3 contains 15 residues. Trimming took 0 bases from V and 8 from J, leaving 16 bases between them. The germline V gene has CDR1 LNHNV and CDR2 YYDKDF (reference sequence). The CDR3 nucleotides read TGTGCCACCAGCAGAGATATCGGGATCCATGGGGGCTACACCTTC. Its translation is CATSRDIGIHGGYTF.

The gene calls are TRBV10-1 and TRBJ2-5, with 10 bases that match TRBD2. J gave up 4 bases and V 2 bases, and 7 bases lay outside the gene matches. The CDR3 extends over 16 amino acids. Looked up from germline, CDR1 is WNHNN and CDR2 is SYGVQD (reference sequence). This CDR3 reads CASSETGLAGAETQYF. The DNA for the CDR3 is TGCGCCAGCAGTGAGACCGGGCTAGCGGGAGCAGAGACCCAGTACTTC.

J is TRBJ1-2 and V is TRBV12-3 or TRBV12-4, with no clear D. This CDR3 region has 12 residues. Trimming shortened V by 6 bases and J by 2 bases, and 7 bases separated the two germline ends. The CDR3 spells CASRGRNYGYTF. CDR3 DNA: TGTGCCAGCAGAGGGAGGAACTATGGCTACACCTTC.

This clone turned up a few times. The genes are TRBV7-9 and TRBJ1-2; tentative D call: TRBD1 (5 bases). Germline V gives CDR1 SEHNR, CDR2 FQNEAQ (reference sequence). The V and J ends lost 5 bases and 8 bases respectively, with 15 bases between them. The CDR3 loop spans 13 amino acids. The CDR3, as DNA: TGTGCCAGCAGCCCTCGCGGGGCGGGAGGCTACACCTTC. Translation gives CASSPRGAGGYTF. The complete variable domain, with remaining parts taken from reference TRBV7-9 and TRBJ1-2, reads DTGVSQNPRHKITKRGQNVTFRCDPISEHNRLYWYRQTLGQGPEFLTYFQNEAQLEKSRLLSDRFSAERPKGSFSTLEIQRTEQGDSAMYLCASSPRGAGGYTFGSGTRLTVV.

The gene calls are TRBV18 and TRBJ1-1; D unclear. Germline V gives CDR1 KGHSH, CDR2 LQKENI. CDR3 size: 14 residues. Trimming stripped 6 bases from V and 3 bases from J, with 14 bases between. The CDR3 spells CASSDIGSYTEAFF. The CDR3 region has the DNA TGTGCCAGCTCCGACATCGGAAGCTACACTGAAGCTTTCTTT.

DNA for the CDR3: TGTGCCAGAAGCTTCGACAGGTCGCCCCAGCATTTT. This translates into CARSFDRSPQHF. The V gene is TRBV5-3, the J gene TRBJ1-5; possibly TRBD1 for D (6 bases). TRBV5-3 is reported as an ORF; its role is uncertain. There are 12 residues in the CDR3. Trimming took off 2 bases at V and 9 bases at J, with 9 bases between the two ends.